A selection of T cell receptor beta chains follows, all from one sample in a study of cytomegalovirus exposure and HLA in healthy donors. The data were produced by immunoSEQ multiplex PCR, yet TCRdb's version contains in-frame clones alone and is incomplete. The sample has about 140,000 clones, about 80% seen once. Input material: PBMCs. All receptors derive from a man aged 25 to 40 in good health and CMV-seronegative. CDR3s include the opening cysteine and the closing phenylalanine or tryptophan. Fields, in order: V gene, J gene, CDR3 protein.

TRBV15	TRBJ1-1	CATSREEGGTEAFF
TRBV19	TRBJ1-2	CASSRGGAYYGYTF
TRBV5-4	TRBJ1-2	CASSLGRTGGWYGYTF
TRBV6-1	TRBJ2-2	CASSELAGNTGELFF
TRBV23-1	TRBJ2-7	CASSQDRGYYEQYF
TRBV7-9	TRBJ2-3	CASSAGLAGGTDTQYF
TRBV15	TRBJ2-1	CATSRDSGGGYEQFF
TRBV7-9	TRBJ1-1	CASSTNGGGRTEAFF
TRBV6-1	TRBJ1-1	CASTGDGREVTEAFF
TRBV5-1	TRBJ2-3	CASSFRQTLTDTQYF
TRBV28	TRBJ1-2	CASMDRFYGYTF
TRBV19	TRBJ1-5	CASSPGTGVNQPQHF
TRBV7-9	TRBJ2-7	CASSSTGFEQYF
TRBV11-3	TRBJ2-2	CASSLSMDREPTGELFF
TRBV28	TRBJ2-1	CASSHYVGLAGGNEQFF
TRBV28	TRBJ2-1	CASRAVDRGPYNEQFF
TRBV10-3	TRBJ2-3	CAISLQGADTQYF
TRBV7-2	TRBJ2-7	CASSLEIRSSYEQYF
TRBV2	TRBJ2-3	CASSEVGGDTQYF
TRBV2	TRBJ2-6	CASTPLGLGRSGANVLTF
TRBV7-9	TRBJ2-7	CASSLQGGTYEQYF
TRBV19	TRBJ2-7	CASSLQGAVTYEQYF
TRBV6-5	TRBJ2-2	CASRPSQGAGELFF
TRBV6-1	TRBJ2-7	CASSERTGTPYEQYF
TRBV5-1	TRBJ2-2	CASSSTALNTGELFF
TRBV5-1	TRBJ1-2	CASSSEAFHYGYTF
TRBV19	TRBJ2-3	CASSPSGGASTDTQYF
TRBV27	TRBJ2-1	CASSRGGSGGYNEQFF
TRBV28	TRBJ2-7	CASSLAGVDEQYF
TRBV29-1	TRBJ2-7	CSVATDSTYEQYF
TRBV7-2	TRBJ2-3	CATRLVGTQYF
TRBV11-1	TRBJ1-2	CASSQGQNYGYTF
TRBV5-1	TRBJ1-4	CASSLAVTSEKLFF
TRBV27	TRBJ2-5	CASSPYPTGETQYF
TRBV5-1	TRBJ2-7	CASSLGARLGSSYEQYF
TRBV6-6	TRBJ2-7	CASSYTQGYEQYF
TRBV19	TRBJ1-2	CASSIPTGYGYTF
TRBV5-1	TRBJ1-6	CASSYVGPMVDNSPLHF
TRBV18	TRBJ2-1	CASSPPGTGWDEQFF
TRBV19	TRBJ1-5	CASSTNYRGQPQHF
TRBV6-5	TRBJ2-5	CASSYRLAGGMGTQYF
TRBV19	TRBJ2-1	CASSWRGTGDEQFF